These T cell receptor beta chains were read from a single sample in a study of blood T cell repertoires in COVID-19. Generated by immunoSEQ multiplex PCR, the TCRdb table keeps only in-frame clones and is missing some. This table has 250,000 or so clones, around 93% appearing once. The sequenced sample was PBMCs or T cells enriched from blood (not recorded which). The receptors were sampled from a man in his forties or fifties who had been exposed to COVID-19. CDR3s include the opening cysteine and the closing phenylalanine or tryptophan. Fields, in order: clone size, J gene, D gene, CDR3 length, V gene, CDR3 protein, CDR3 DNA. The D gene is left open where the match is weak. Size is stated for part of the rows, as once, few or many counts, or as a class when the clone is expanded.

clone_size: NA; j_call: TRBJ1-5; d_call: TRBD1; cdr3_length: 15; v_call: TRBV5-4; cdr3_aa: CASSAGGDRGQPQHF; cdr3_nt: TGTGCCAGCAGCGCCGGTGGGGACAGGGGTCAGCCCCAGCATTTT
clone_size: NA; j_call: TRBJ2-7; d_call: TRBD1; cdr3_length: 14; v_call: TRBV3-1/TRBV3-2; cdr3_aa: CASSLGQGTYEQYF; cdr3_nt: TGTGCCAGCAGCCTTGGACAGGGGACCTACGAGCAGTACTTC
clone_size: NA; j_call: TRBJ1-5; d_call: TRBD1; cdr3_length: 15; v_call: TRBV19; cdr3_aa: CASSIADRVNQPQHF; cdr3_nt: TGTGCCAGTAGTATAGCGGACAGGGTCAATCAGCCCCAGCATTTT
clone_size: NA; j_call: TRBJ2-7; d_call: TRBD2; cdr3_length: 14; v_call: TRBV7-3; cdr3_aa: CASSLTGLADEQYF; cdr3_nt: TGTGCCAGCAGCTTAACGGGACTAGCGGACGAGCAGTACTTC
clone_size: once; j_call: TRBJ1-6; d_call: NA; cdr3_length: 16; v_call: TRBV27; cdr3_aa: CASSSPSGSYNSPLHF; cdr3_nt: TGTGCCAGCAGTTCCCCCTCGGGATCTTATAATTCACCCCTCCACTTT
clone_size: NA; j_call: TRBJ2-3; d_call: TRBD1; cdr3_length: 17; v_call: TRBV5-1; cdr3_aa: CASSLGTGGFRSDTQYF; cdr3_nt: TGCGCCAGCAGCTTAGGGACAGGGGGCTTTCGGTCAGATACGCAGTATTTT
clone_size: NA; j_call: TRBJ1-1; d_call: NA; cdr3_length: 14; v_call: TRBV9; cdr3_aa: CASSVSRLNTEAFF; cdr3_nt: TGTGCCAGCAGCGTCTCCAGGCTGAACACTGAAGCTTTCTTT
clone_size: NA; j_call: TRBJ1-6; d_call: NA; cdr3_length: 15; v_call: TRBV11-3; cdr3_aa: CASSLVRQGIAPLHF; cdr3_nt: TGTGCCAGCAGCTTAGTCCGGCAGGGGATTGCACCCCTCCACTTT
clone_size: NA; j_call: TRBJ2-3; d_call: NA; cdr3_length: 14; v_call: TRBV28; cdr3_aa: CASSPFGLSDTQYF; cdr3_nt: TGTGCCAGCAGTCCTTTTGGACTATCAGATACGCAGTATTTT
clone_size: NA; j_call: TRBJ2-1; d_call: NA; cdr3_length: 12; v_call: TRBV27; cdr3_aa: CASSYRDNEQFF; cdr3_nt: TGTGCCAGCAGTTACAGGGACAATGAGCAGTTCTTC
clone_size: NA; j_call: TRBJ1-6; d_call: TRBD1; cdr3_length: 15; v_call: TRBV5-4; cdr3_aa: CASSFRTGTNSPLHF; cdr3_nt: TGTGCCAGCAGCTTCCGGACAGGGACTAATTCACCCCTCCACTTT
clone_size: NA; j_call: TRBJ2-7; d_call: NA; cdr3_length: 15; v_call: TRBV12-5; cdr3_aa: CASGLLRGEAYEQYF; cdr3_nt: TGTGCTAGTGGTTTGCTGAGAGGGGAGGCCTACGAGCAGTACTTC
clone_size: NA; j_call: TRBJ2-3; d_call: TRBD2; cdr3_length: 15; v_call: TRBV27; cdr3_aa: CASSWRTSGTDTQYF; cdr3_nt: TGTGCCAGCAGTTGGCGGACTAGCGGCACAGATACGCAGTATTTT
clone_size: NA; j_call: TRBJ2-2; d_call: TRBD2; cdr3_length: 18; v_call: TRBV9; cdr3_aa: CASSSGTSGRSGTGELFF; cdr3_nt: TGTGCCAGCAGCTCCGGGACTAGCGGGAGATCTGGCACCGGGGAGCTGTTTTTT
clone_size: NA; j_call: TRBJ2-7; d_call: NA; cdr3_length: 16; v_call: TRBV5-4; cdr3_aa: CASSLVGTRGLHEQYF; cdr3_nt: TGTGCCAGCAGCTTGGTAGGTACTAGAGGGCTACACGAGCAGTACTTC
clone_size: NA; j_call: TRBJ2-1; d_call: TRBD2; cdr3_length: 15; v_call: TRBV7-9; cdr3_aa: CASSSPASGVNEQFF; cdr3_nt: TGTGCCAGCAGCTCCCCGGCTAGCGGGGTAAATGAGCAGTTCTTC
clone_size: NA; j_call: TRBJ2-7; d_call: TRBD1; cdr3_length: 16; v_call: TRBV19; cdr3_aa: CASSIGRTGPAYEQYF; cdr3_nt: TGTGCCAGTAGTATAGGGAGGACAGGGCCAGCCTACGAGCAGTACTTC
clone_size: NA; j_call: TRBJ2-6; d_call: TRBD1; cdr3_length: 16; v_call: TRBV30; cdr3_aa: CAKRGQGIAGANVLTF; cdr3_nt: TGTGCCAAACGCGGACAGGGGATTGCTGGGGCCAACGTCCTGACTTTC
clone_size: NA; j_call: TRBJ1-4; d_call: TRBD1; cdr3_length: 15; v_call: TRBV5-1; cdr3_aa: CASSPAGTDYEKLFF; cdr3_nt: TGCGCCAGCAGCCCGGCCGGGACAGATTATGAAAAACTGTTTTTT
clone_size: NA; j_call: TRBJ2-1; d_call: TRBD2; cdr3_length: 15; v_call: TRBV5-1; cdr3_aa: CASSYTSGLRNEQFF; cdr3_nt: TGCGCCAGCAGCTACACTAGCGGATTAAGGAATGAGCAGTTCTTC
clone_size: NA; j_call: TRBJ1-4; d_call: TRBD1; cdr3_length: 13; v_call: TRBV12-3/TRBV12-4; cdr3_aa: CASTMTGIEKLFF; cdr3_nt: TGTGCCAGCACCATGACAGGGATTGAAAAACTGTTTTTT
clone_size: NA; j_call: TRBJ1-1; d_call: NA; cdr3_length: 12; v_call: TRBV2; cdr3_aa: CAITQGNTEAFF; cdr3_nt: TGTGCCATAACCCAGGGGAACACTGAAGCTTTCTTT
clone_size: NA; j_call: TRBJ2-7; d_call: TRBD1; cdr3_length: 14; v_call: TRBV18; cdr3_aa: CASSFGTGGYEQYF; cdr3_nt: TGTGCCAGCTCATTTGGGACAGGGGGTTACGAGCAGTACTTC
clone_size: once; j_call: TRBJ2-7; d_call: TRBD1; cdr3_length: 16; v_call: TRBV5-6; cdr3_aa: CASSLGGTGMGHEQYF; cdr3_nt: TGTGCCAGCAGCTTGGGCGGGACAGGGATGGGCCACGAGCAGTACTTC
clone_size: NA; j_call: TRBJ2-7; d_call: NA; cdr3_length: 15; v_call: TRBV7-2; cdr3_aa: CASSKTRTLSYEQYF; cdr3_nt: TGTGCCAGCAGCAAGACTCGGACTCTCTCCTACGAGCAGTACTTC
clone_size: NA; j_call: TRBJ1-5; d_call: NA; cdr3_length: 16; v_call: TRBV19; cdr3_aa: CASSPRSGFSNQPQHF; cdr3_nt: TGTGCCAGTAGTCCTCGATCGGGGTTTAGCAATCAGCCCCAGCATTTT
clone_size: NA; j_call: TRBJ2-3; d_call: NA; cdr3_length: 15; v_call: TRBV7-2; cdr3_aa: CASSSTGTSTDTQYF; cdr3_nt: TGTGCCAGCAGCTCTACCGGGACAAGCACAGATACGCAGTATTTT
clone_size: NA; j_call: TRBJ1-1; d_call: TRBD1; cdr3_length: 14; v_call: TRBV5-4; cdr3_aa: CASSFGDSNTEAFF; cdr3_nt: TGTGCCAGCAGCTTTGGGGACAGCAACACTGAAGCTTTCTTT
clone_size: NA; j_call: TRBJ1-1; d_call: NA; cdr3_length: 15; v_call: TRBV7-9; cdr3_aa: CASSYPGAANTEAFF; cdr3_nt: TGTGCCAGCAGCTACCCTGGGGCAGCGAACACTGAAGCTTTCTTT
clone_size: NA; j_call: TRBJ1-3; d_call: NA; cdr3_length: 14; v_call: TRBV5-4; cdr3_aa: CASSRGTAGNTIYF; cdr3_nt: TGTGCCAGCAGCCGAGGGACTGCGGGAAACACCATATATTTT
clone_size: NA; j_call: TRBJ1-2; d_call: TRBD1; cdr3_length: 14; v_call: TRBV7-2; cdr3_aa: CASSLGTGASGYTF; cdr3_nt: TGTGCCAGCAGCTTGGGGACAGGGGCGAGTGGCTACACCTTC
clone_size: NA; j_call: TRBJ1-5; d_call: NA; cdr3_length: 14; v_call: TRBV28; cdr3_aa: CASSRGGSSQPQHF; cdr3_nt: TGTGCCAGCAGCCGCGGAGGGTCGAGTCAGCCCCAGCATTTT
clone_size: NA; j_call: TRBJ2-2; d_call: NA; cdr3_length: 18; v_call: TRBV21-1; cdr3_aa: CASSIQTTSGERTGELFF; cdr3_nt: TGTGCCAGCAGCATACAAACGACTAGCGGGGAGAGGACCGGGGAGCTGTTTTTT
clone_size: NA; j_call: TRBJ2-3; d_call: NA; cdr3_length: 19; v_call: TRBV27; cdr3_aa: CASSLSIAEGALFTDTQYF; cdr3_nt: TGTGCCAGCAGTTTATCGATAGCGGAGGGGGCACTATTCACAGATACGCAGTATTTT
clone_size: NA; j_call: TRBJ2-5; d_call: TRBD2; cdr3_length: 17; v_call: TRBV28; cdr3_aa: CASSLRAGLAGGETQYF; cdr3_nt: TGTGCCAGCAGTTTACGCGCAGGACTAGCGGGAGGGGAGACCCAGTACTTC
clone_size: few; j_call: TRBJ1-3; d_call: TRBD1; cdr3_length: 18; v_call: TRBV19; cdr3_aa: CASSIILGRQGAGNTIYF; cdr3_nt: TGTGCCAGTAGTATTATCTTGGGGAGGCAGGGGGCCGGAAACACCATATATTTT
clone_size: once; j_call: TRBJ2-7; d_call: NA; cdr3_length: 12; v_call: TRBV5-1; cdr3_aa: CASSSDSYEQYF; cdr3_nt: TGCGCCAGCAGCTCCGACAGCTACGAGCAGTACTTC
clone_size: NA; j_call: TRBJ1-3; d_call: NA; cdr3_length: 14; v_call: TRBV6-5; cdr3_aa: CASRDGNSGNTIYF; cdr3_nt: TGTGCCAGCAGAGACGGGAACTCTGGAAACACCATATATTTT
clone_size: NA; j_call: TRBJ2-7; d_call: TRBD2; cdr3_length: 14; v_call: TRBV24-1; cdr3_aa: CATSDRGLAGVLYF; cdr3_nt: TGTGCCACCAGTGACCGTGGACTAGCGGGAGTCCTGTACTTC
clone_size: NA; j_call: TRBJ1-5; d_call: TRBD1; cdr3_length: 17; v_call: TRBV19; cdr3_aa: CASTMGQGARVGQPQHF; cdr3_nt: TGTGCCAGTACAATGGGACAGGGGGCGCGAGTAGGTCAGCCCCAGCATTTT
clone_size: NA; j_call: TRBJ2-3; d_call: NA; cdr3_length: 15; v_call: TRBV7-2; cdr3_aa: CASSYGLHPKNTQYF; cdr3_nt: TGTGCCAGCAGCTATGGACTACACCCAAAAAATACGCAGTATTTT
clone_size: many; j_call: TRBJ2-6; d_call: TRBD1; cdr3_length: 17; v_call: TRBV19; cdr3_aa: CASSRQGGLSGANVLTF; cdr3_nt: TGTGCCAGTAGTAGACAGGGGGGCCTCTCTGGGGCCAACGTCCTGACTTTC
clone_size: NA; j_call: TRBJ2-1; d_call: TRBD2; cdr3_length: 15; v_call: TRBV27; cdr3_aa: CASSLKLYREGREFF; cdr3_nt: TGTGCCAGCAGTTTAAAGCTATATCGGGAGGGCCGGGAGTTCTTC
clone_size: NA; j_call: TRBJ1-2; d_call: NA; cdr3_length: 15; v_call: TRBV27; cdr3_aa: CASSLWGGPGYGYTF; cdr3_nt: TGTGCCAGCAGTTTATGGGGGGGGCCCGGCTATGGCTACACCTTC
clone_size: NA; j_call: TRBJ1-5; d_call: NA; cdr3_length: 16; v_call: TRBV21-1; cdr3_aa: CASSKGLEANNQPQHF; cdr3_nt: TGTGCCAGCAGCAAAGGATTAGAGGCGAACAATCAGCCCCAGCATTTT
clone_size: NA; j_call: TRBJ2-1; d_call: NA; cdr3_length: 14; v_call: TRBV4-2; cdr3_aa: CASRPSIEGNEQFF; cdr3_nt: TGTGCCAGCAGACCTAGCATCGAGGGAAATGAGCAGTTCTTC
clone_size: NA; j_call: TRBJ2-2; d_call: NA; cdr3_length: 14; v_call: TRBV5-5; cdr3_aa: CASSLRGPPGELFF; cdr3_nt: TGTGCCAGCAGCCTCAGGGGCCCCCCCGGGGAGCTGTTTTTT
clone_size: NA; j_call: TRBJ2-1; d_call: NA; cdr3_length: 14; v_call: TRBV24-1; cdr3_aa: CATSGTALYNEQFF; cdr3_nt: TGTGCCACCAGTGGTACAGCACTCTACAATGAGCAGTTCTTC